Sequencing of this T cell receptor beta chain was carried out in a study of blood T cell repertoires in COVID-19. CDR1 and CDR2 from the germline V gene are SGHRS and YFSETQ. The CDR3 runs to 13 residues. V lost 4 bases and J 3 bases, leaving 10 bases between the germline ends. Measured with immunoSEQ multiplex PCR; TCRdb has only the in-frame clones, and not every one. Seen here are 100,000 to 150,000 clones, approximately 90% observed once, and the top ten hold less than 20%. J is TRBJ2-5 and V is TRBV5-1; D not certain. Sequencing was performed on peripheral blood. This receptor was identified in a man aged 50-60 years with active or convalescent COVID-19. CDR3 region: CASSGHPKETQYF. The DNA for the CDR3 is TGCGCCAGCAGCGGGCACCCTAAAGAGACCCAGTACTTC.